In this sample, the clone carrying this TCR beta chain turned up many times. The antigen is undetermined. This CDR3 has 17 residues. CDR1 MDHEN and CDR2 SYDVKM come from the germline V gene. Trimming pared 2 bases from V and 0 bases from J, leaving 14 bases between. These data originate in a study of shared clonotypes between healthy human individuals. Study-level information: The donor group consisted of two women and three men, aged 18 to 49. Overall study results and limits: The study's rarefaction showed incomplete sorted-subset sequencing despite large depth.

It was at deep level that the assay was run. Sequencing was performed with immunoSEQ multiplex PCR; in TCRdb, only in-frame clones are kept and a portion is missing. Seen here are more than 550,000 clones, approximately 72% observed once, and the top ten hold less than 2%. The sequence came from a woman in her twenties or thirties in good health. The V gene is TRBV28, the J gene TRBJ1-3; D ambiguous. Material for sequencing was memory CD4+ T cells sorted from blood. As for subset: CD45RA-negative fraction. The CDR3: CASSLRSLGVSGNTIYF. Written as DNA, the CDR3 is TGTGCCAGCAGTTTACGGTCTCTGGGAGTCTCTGGAAACACCATATATTTT.